This is a list of T cell receptor beta chains from one sample in a study of T cell responses to AZD1222 COVID-19 vaccine. Sequenced by immunoSEQ multiplex PCR; TCRdb stores in-frame clones only, minus some. This sample has around 150,000 clones, with over 80% found just once. Here the sequenced sample was peripheral blood, taken 28 days after the second AZD1222 dose. The receptors originated from an adult who received the AZD1222 COVID-19 vaccine. Both conserved end residues are part of each CDR3. The order of the fields is D gene, clone size, J gene, V gene, CDR3 protein, CDR3 DNA. D genes are given only for firm matches. Size is omitted from some rows. Given values are once, few, many or a class for expanded clones.

.	.	TRBJ1-4	TRBV18	CASSPRGAAGSNEKLFF	TGTGCCAGCTCACCGCGCGGGGCCGCGGGGTCTAATGAAAAACTGTTTTTT
.	.	TRBJ1-6	TRBV6-5	CASSYSIWAANSPLHF	TGTGCCAGCAGTTACTCGATTTGGGCAGCTAATTCACCCCTCCACTTT
.	.	TRBJ2-2	TRBV2	CASRYISVGELFF	TGTGCCAGCCGATACATTAGTGTCGGGGAGCTGTTTTTT
.	.	TRBJ2-7	TRBV18	CASSPRTSQLYEQYF	TGTGCCAGCTCACCACGGACATCCCAGCTCTACGAGCAGTACTTC
.	once	TRBJ1-1	TRBV9	CASSVISNTEAFF	TGTGCCAGCAGCGTAATCTCGAACACTGAAGCTTTCTTT
.	.	TRBJ2-7	TRBV6-5	CASSATGEPSYEQYF	TGTGCCAGCAGCGCCACAGGTGAACCCTCCTACGAGCAGTACTTC
.	.	TRBJ1-2	TRBV6-2/TRBV6-3	CASSYSDSYGYTF	TGTGCCAGCAGTTACTCGGACAGCTATGGCTACACCTTC
TRBD1	.	TRBJ1-2	TRBV2	CASSTRQGGNGYTF	TGTGCCAGCAGCACAAGACAGGGTGGGAATGGCTACACCTTC
TRBD2	.	TRBJ2-3	TRBV7-2	CASSSVAGAQGTQYF	TGTGCCAGCAGCTCCGTAGCGGGGGCCCAGGGTACGCAGTATTTT
TRBD1	once	TRBJ1-1	TRBV9	CASSASGTAEAFF	TGTGCCAGCAGCGCTTCCGGGACAGCTGAAGCTTTCTTT
.	.	TRBJ2-2	TRBV25-1	CASSRQRDNTGELFF	TGTGCCAGCAGTCGGCAGAGGGACAACACCGGGGAGCTGTTTTTT
.	.	TRBJ2-5	TRBV14	CATPESLDQETQYF	TGTGCCACCCCCGAGAGCCTTGACCAAGAGACCCAGTACTTC
.	.	TRBJ2-1	TRBV6-5	CASIPRQVSYNEQFF	TGTGCCAGCATCCCCAGGCAGGTATCCTACAATGAGCAGTTCTTC
TRBD1	.	TRBJ2-7	TRBV5-1	CASSLAMGQSYEQYF	TGCGCCAGCAGCTTGGCCATGGGACAGTCCTACGAGCAGTACTTC
.	.	TRBJ2-2	TRBV6-4	CASSDSQDTGELFF	TGTGCCAGCAGTGACTCACAAGACACCGGGGAGCTGTTTTTT
.	.	TRBJ2-7	TRBV5-8	CASLHEQYF	TGTGCCAGCCTCCACGAGCAGTACTTC
.	.	TRBJ1-5	TRBV27	CASSPGNQPQHF	TGTGCCAGCAGTCCAGGCAATCAGCCCCAGCATTTT
.	.	TRBJ1-6	TRBV6-1	CASSEGTRSPLHF	TGTGCCAGCAGTGAAGGGACACGATCACCCCTCCACTTT
.	.	TRBJ1-6	TRBV2	CASSVRQAIYNSPLHF	TGTGCCAGCAGTGTACGACAGGCAATTTATAATTCACCCCTCCACTTT
.	.	TRBJ2-2	TRBV5-4	CASSLLGELFF	TGTGCCAGCAGCTTACTCGGGGAGCTGTTTTTT
TRBD1	.	TRBJ1-1	TRBV4-1	CASSQGMGTGEAFF	TGCGCCAGCAGCCAAGGTATGGGGACAGGGGAAGCTTTCTTT
TRBD2	.	TRBJ2-2	TRBV6-5	CASSSPAGGPGELFF	TGTGCCAGCAGTTCCCCAGCGGGGGGGCCCGGGGAGCTGTTTTTT
TRBD1	.	TRBJ1-6	TRBV2	CASRSGTGSYINSPLHF	TGTGCCAGCAGGTCCGGGACAGGGAGTTATATTAATTCACCCCTCCACTTT
.	once	TRBJ1-6	TRBV7-6	CASSLRSTATSNSPLHF	TGTGCCAGCAGCCTCAGATCAACGGCGACCTCCAATTCACCCCTCCACTTT
.	.	TRBJ2-3	TRBV4-1	CASSQGSAITDTQYF	TGCGCCAGCAGCCAAGGTTCGGCTATCACAGATACGCAGTATTTT
TRBD1	once	TRBJ2-7	TRBV9	CASSVGPGTGTYEQYF	TGTGCCAGCAGCGTCGGGCCCGGGACAGGGACCTACGAGCAGTACTTC
.	.	TRBJ1-2	TRBV14	CASSQDGGYGYTF	TGTGCCAGCAGCCAAGATGGGGGCTATGGCTACACCTTC
TRBD2	.	TRBJ2-7	TRBV28	CASSTTLAGAFYEQYF	TGTGCCAGCAGTACTACACTAGCGGGGGCGTTCTACGAGCAGTACTTC
.	.	TRBJ2-5	TRBV20-1	CSASSLRETQYF	TGCAGTGCTAGTAGCCTTAGAGAGACCCAGTACTTC
.	once	TRBJ2-7	TRBV10-3	CAISPWTRGRVGEQYF	TGTGCCATCAGTCCCTGGACCCGCGGCCGGGTAGGCGAGCAGTACTTC
TRBD1	.	TRBJ1-2	TRBV7-9	CASTRGQGFYGYTF	TGTGCCAGCACAAGGGGACAGGGGTTCTATGGCTACACCTTC
.	.	TRBJ1-2	TRBV5-6	CASSLFVTDYGYTF	TGTGCCAGCAGCTTGTTTGTGACGGACTATGGCTACACCTTC
.	.	TRBJ2-6	TRBV7-3	CASSLRRISGANVLTF	TGTGCCAGCAGCTTACGTAGGATCTCTGGGGCCAACGTCCTGACTTTC
.	once	TRBJ1-2	TRBV18	CASSPGGRSYGYTF	TGTGCCAGCTCACCAGGGGGACGCTCCTATGGCTACACCTTC
.	.	TRBJ1-2	TRBV2	CASSDPITHFYGYTF	TGTGCCAGCAGTGATCCCATTACGCACTTCTATGGCTACACCTTC
TRBD2	.	TRBJ2-2	TRBV4-1	CASSQAVAGGLAGELFF	TGCGCCAGCAGCCAAGCTGTAGCGGGGGGGCTAGCCGGGGAGCTGTTTTTT
TRBD1	.	TRBJ1-1	TRBV28	CASNLRQGRIGSTEAFF	TGTGCCAGCAACCTACGACAGGGGAGGATTGGGAGCACTGAAGCTTTCTTT
TRBD1	once	TRBJ2-3	TRBV6-2/TRBV6-3	CASSYGDRITDTQYF	TGTGCCAGCAGCTATGGGGACAGGATCACAGATACGCAGTATTTT
.	.	TRBJ2-5	TRBV20-1	CNLSRGETQYF	TGCAACTTAAGTAGGGGCGAGACCCAGTACTTC
TRBD1	.	TRBJ1-5	TRBV19	CASRGQGNQPQHF	TGTGCCAGCCGCGGACAGGGCAATCAGCCCCAGCATTTT
.	.	TRBJ1-1	TRBV19	CASSPTRNTEAFF	TGTGCCAGTAGTCCCACCAGGAACACTGAAGCTTTCTTT
TRBD2	.	TRBJ2-5	TRBV10-1	CASSEGGTRLGTQYF	TGCGCCAGCAGTGAAGGGGGGACTAGGTTGGGGACCCAGTACTTC
.	.	TRBJ1-2	TRBV11-3	CASSLVGSRGYTF	TGTGCCAGCAGCTTAGTCGGCAGTCGTGGCTACACCTTC
TRBD1	.	TRBJ2-2	TRBV5-1	CASSARTGALNTGELFF	TGCGCCAGCAGCGCCCGGACAGGGGCATTGAACACCGGGGAGCTGTTTTTT
.	once	TRBJ1-1	TRBV7-9	CASSLSTEAFF	TGTGCCAGCAGCCTCTCCACTGAAGCTTTCTTT
TRBD1	.	TRBJ1-5	TRBV6-1	CASSEGGTGRPQHF	TGTGCCAGCAGTGAAGGGGGGACAGGGAGGCCCCAGCATTTT